This T cell receptor beta chain appears in the sequencing data of a study of graft-versus-host responses after intestinal transplantation. Comment on this clone: Its matching antigen is unknown.

Clones were read by immunoSEQ multiplex PCR, and TCRdb kept only the in-frame ones, dropping some. The sample comprises 30,000 to 40,000 clones, approximately 93% of which are singletons, and about 0.23% rests with the top ten. This TCR derives from a human donor who was the organ donor for an intestinal transplant. The input for sequencing was unstimulated CD4+ T cells sorted from spleen or lymph node cells, taken before transplant.

CDR3 nucleotides: TGTGCCATCTTGGGGGTCTCGACAGGGGGCGCCCACTATGGCTACACCTTC. This encodes CAILGVSTGGAHYGYTF. The rearrangement uses TRBV10-3 and TRBJ1-2, with 10 bases fitting TRBD1. Trimming at V came to 8 bases and at J to 3 bases, leaving 15 bases not matched to a gene. The CDR3 sequence is 17 residues long. Germline V gene data show CDR1 as ENHRY and CDR2 as SYGVKD.